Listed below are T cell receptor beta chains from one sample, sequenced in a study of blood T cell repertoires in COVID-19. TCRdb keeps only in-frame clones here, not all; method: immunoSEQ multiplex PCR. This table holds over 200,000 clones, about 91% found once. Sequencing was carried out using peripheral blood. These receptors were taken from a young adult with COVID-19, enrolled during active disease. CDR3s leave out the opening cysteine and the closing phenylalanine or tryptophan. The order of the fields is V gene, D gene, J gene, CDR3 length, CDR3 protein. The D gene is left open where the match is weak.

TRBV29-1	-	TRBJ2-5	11	SVEPGQEETQY
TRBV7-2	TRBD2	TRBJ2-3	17	ASSPLGVAGGPFTDTQY
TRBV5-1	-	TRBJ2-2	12	ASSLVQNTGELF
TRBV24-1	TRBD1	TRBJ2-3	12	ATSRTGNTDTQY
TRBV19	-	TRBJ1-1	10	ASSTGRTEAF
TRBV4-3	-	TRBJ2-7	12	ASSPHFENYEQY
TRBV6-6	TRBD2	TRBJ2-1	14	ASSYKTSGRADEQF
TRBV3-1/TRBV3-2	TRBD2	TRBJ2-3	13	ASSQEGLATDTQY
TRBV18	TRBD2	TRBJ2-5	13	ASSLGLAGEETQY
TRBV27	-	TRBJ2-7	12	ATQKGDTFYEQY
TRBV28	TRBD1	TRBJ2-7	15	ASSLTPRGQGHHEQY
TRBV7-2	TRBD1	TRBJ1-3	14	ASSAGTGGAGNTIY
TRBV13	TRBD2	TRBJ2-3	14	ASGTSVLASTDTQY
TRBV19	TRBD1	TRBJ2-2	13	ATPRGQGSTGELF
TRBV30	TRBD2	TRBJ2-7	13	AWSVGGSGTYEQY
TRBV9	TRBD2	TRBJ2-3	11	ASSASSGDTQY